What follows are 29 T cell receptor beta chains derived from one specimen sequenced in a study of OX40 agonist ivuxolimab in advanced cancers. Assay: immunoSEQ multiplex PCR; the TCRdb copy retains only in-frame clones and omits some. The repertoire includes some 68,000 clones, around 83% of them detected once, and more than 1.4% sits in the top ten. Specimen: CD4+ or CD8+ T cells sorted from blood, collected in a trial of the OX40 agonist ivuxolimab. The receptors come from an adult with an advanced solid tumor such as melanoma, head and neck, liver or kidney cancer.

This clone was found a few times. This chain connects TRBV5-1 to TRBJ1-1; D ambiguous. This CDR3 comprises 14 residues. Germline V CDR1 and CDR2: SGHRS, YFSETQ. V gave up 4 bases and J gave up 1 base, with 11 bases separating them. CDR3 in amino acids: CASSATASNTEAFF. Written as DNA, the CDR3 is TGCGCCAGCAGCGCCACAGCGTCGAACACTGAAGCTTTCTTT.

J is TRBJ2-1 and V is TRBV5-5, with no clear D. The CDR3 is 15 amino acids. Trimming removed 4 bases at V and 5 bases at J, with 16 bases between. CDR1 SGHKS and CDR2 YYEKEE come from the germline V gene (reference sequence). As DNA, the CDR3 is TGTGCCAGCAGCGCAAATCATATGCTAGACAATGAGCAGTTCTTC. It is translated as CASSANHMLDNEQFF. The entire variable domain, with the rest obtained from reference TRBV5-5 and TRBJ2-1, is as follows: DAGVTQSPTHLIKTRGQQVTLRCSPISGHKSVSWYQQVLGQGPQFIFQYYEKEERGRGNFPDRFSARQFPNYSSELNVNALLLGDSALYLCASSANHMLDNEQFFGPGTRLTVL.

The chain employs TRBV18 and TRBJ2-5, with TRBD1 matching 7 bases. Germline CDR1 KGHSH, CDR2 LQKENI. V trimming: 8 bases; J trimming: 2 bases; junction bases outside the gene matches: 5. This CDR3 is built from 13 residues. The CDR3 spells CASADRTQETQYF. CDR3 coding DNA: TGTGCCAGCGCGGACAGGACACAAGAGACCCAGTACTTC.

This chain links TRBV11-2 with TRBJ2-7; D not certain. Germline CDR1 reads SGHAT; CDR2 reads FQNNGV. The V and J ends lost 5 bases and 3 bases respectively, with 5 bases between them. The CDR3 consists of 11 residues. The CDR3 DNA follows: TGTGCCAGCAGCCGGGTCTACGAGCAGTACTTC. Amino acid sequence: CASSRVYEQYF.

The V call is TRBV15, the J call TRBJ1-6; perhaps TRBD1 as D (6 bases). From germline, CDR1 is LNHNV and CDR2 YYDKDF (reference sequence). Trimming cost V 1 base and J 4 bases, with 8 bases left between them. The CDR3 totals 15 residues. CDR3 residues: CATSRATGYNSPLHF. The CDR3 nucleotides are TGTGCCACCAGCAGAGCAACAGGGTATAATTCACCCCTCCACTTT.

The V gene is TRBV27, the J gene TRBJ2-7; 12 bases line up with TRBD1. Germline lookup yields CDR1 MNHEY and CDR2 SMNVEV (reference sequence). The CDR3 contains 16 residues. V lost 6 bases and J lost 5; bases outside the gene matches: 11. This CDR3 is CASSSRRGTGGNEQYF. Here the CDR3 DNA reads TGTGCCAGCAGCTCACGACGGGGGACAGGGGGCAACGAGCAGTACTTC.

V is TRBV7-9 and J is TRBJ1-6; no reliable D call. The germline V gene encodes CDR1 SEHNR and CDR2 FQNEAQ (reference sequence). V lost 7 bases, J lost 8 bases, and 15 bases lay in between. The CDR3 spans 14 residues. The CDR3 spells CASTVSVDHSPLHF. The CDR3, as DNA: TGTGCCAGCACCGTGTCGGTGGATCATTCACCCCTCCACTTT.

V usage is TRBV30 and J usage is TRBJ2-7; 9 bases map to TRBD1. The CDR3 consists of 13 residues. Germline V gives CDR1 GTSNPN, CDR2 SVGIG (reference sequence). V lost 8 bases and J lost 0; bases outside the gene matches: 5. CDR3 loop: CAAGTGTSYEQYF. CDR3 DNA: TGTGCCGCCGGGACAGGGACCTCCTACGAGCAGTACTTC.

This chain connects TRBV4-2 to TRBJ1-6; D may be TRBD1 (6 bases). The CDR3 consists of 21 residues. Germline-derived CDR1 and CDR2 are LGHNA and YNFKEQ. V lost 0 bases, J lost 1 base, and 22 bases lay in between. The CDR3 bases are TGTGCCAGCAGCCAAGAGGTCCAGGAGACAGGAAGAATTTCCTATAATTCACCCCTCCACTTT. Its translation is CASSQEVQETGRISYNSPLHF.

This chain connects TRBV18 to TRBJ2-5, with 14 positions matching TRBD2. CDR3 length equals 16 residues. Per the germline V gene, CDR1 is KGHSH and CDR2 is LQKENI. Trimming removed 2 bases from V and 5 bases from J; junction bases left unmatched: 4. This CDR3 is CASSPKTSGGAETQYF. As DNA, the CDR3 is TGTGCCAGCTCACCAAAGACTAGCGGGGGGGCCGAGACCCAGTACTTC.

The chain has TRBV7-2 and TRBJ2-3, with D possibly matching TRBD1 (6 bases). V gave up 6 bases and J gave up 3 bases, with 16 bases separating them. CDR3 size: 15 residues. CDR1 is SGHTA and CDR2 is FQGNSA in the germline V gene. The CDR3 is CASRVSRGRTDTQYF. CDR3 nucleotides: TGTGCCAGCAGGGTATCCAGGGGACGGACAGATACGCAGTATTTT.

The chain combines TRBV7-9 with TRBJ2-1; D is unclear. The CDR3 has 14 residues. Trimming left V 3 bases short and J 7 bases short, with 13 bases between. Germline values: CDR1 SEHNR, CDR2 FQNEAQ (reference sequence). As DNA, the CDR3 is TGTGCCAGCAGCTTCGAGGCATGGACGAATGAGCAGTTCTTC. As protein: CASSFEAWTNEQFF.

The rearrangement joins TRBV20-1 to TRBJ1-2, with D maybe TRBD1 (5 bases). The CDR3 covers 11 residues. V was shortened by 3 bases and J by 10 bases, with 12 bases between the two germline ends. Germline V CDR1 and CDR2: DFQATT, SNEGSKA (reference sequence). The CDR3 sequence is CSARGTGVYTF. The CDR3 coding sequence is TGCAGTGCTAGGGGAACAGGCGTCTACACCTTC.

V is TRBV7-3 and J is TRBJ1-1; TRBD1 matches 7 bases. There are 14 residues in the CDR3. V was clipped by 7 bases and J by 3 bases; unmatched bases: 8. Germline loops: CDR1 SGHTA, CDR2 FQGTGA. Here the CDR3 DNA reads TGTGCCAGCACCCGACAGGGTGGGTACACTGAAGCTTTCTTT. Its protein product is CASTRQGGYTEAFF.

This chain uses TRBV27 with TRBJ2-7; TRBD1 matches 9 bases. Germline V lookup: CDR1 MNHEY, CDR2 SMNVEV (reference sequence). The CDR3 is 17 residues long. Germline trimming cut 3 bases from V and 4 bases from J; bases unmatched to any gene: 13. CDR3 sequence reads: CASSLSGQGIYFYEQYF. The CDR3 region has the DNA TGTGCCAGCAGTTTGTCGGGACAGGGTATATATTTTTACGAGCAGTACTTC.

This clone turned up a few times. The chain is built from TRBV5-4 and TRBJ1-2; TRBD1 aligns across 9 bases. This CDR3 is built from 16 residues. Germline CDR1 SGHNT, CDR2 YYREEE (reference sequence). With 4 bases clipped from V and 7 bases from J, the junction kept 14 bases outside the gene matches. The DNA of the CDR3 is TGTGCCAGCAGCCGCCTCTCCGGGACAGGGACGTCTGGCTACACCTTC. Translating gives CASSRLSGTGTSGYTF.

This clone was picked up one time. The chain joins TRBV6-1 to TRBJ2-6, with 7 bases that match TRBD1. Trimming took 4 bases from V and 1 from J; bases not matched to a gene: 7. CDR3 length: 17 residues. The germline gives CDR1 MNHNS, CDR2 SASEGT. The CDR3 region is CASSGATGWSGANVLTF. CDR3 bases: TGTGCCAGCAGTGGGGCGACAGGGTGGTCTGGGGCCAACGTCCTGACTTTC.

This chain connects TRBV5-1 to TRBJ2-3, with D tentatively TRBD2 (6 bases). The V gene lost 5 bases and the J gene lost 1 base, with 11 bases spanning the gap. The CDR3 is 14 amino acids. CDR1 SGHRS and CDR2 YFSETQ come from the germline V gene. CDR3 sequence (DNA): TGCGCCAGCAGGCGCGGGGACCGCACAGATACGCAGTATTTT. The encoded protein is CASRRGDRTDTQYF. Looking up the rest from reference TRBV5-1 and TRBJ2-3 gives the full variable domain: KAGVTQTPRYLIKTRGQQVTLSCSPISGHRSVSWYQQTPGQGLQFLFEYFSETQRNKGNFPGRFSGRQFSNSRSEMNVSTLELGDSALYLCASRRGDRTDTQYFGPGTRLTVL.

The rearrangement joins TRBV15 to TRBJ2-3, with D perhaps TRBD1 (5 bases). Germline V gene lookup returns CDR1 LNHNV and CDR2 YYDKDF (reference sequence). V was cut by 6 bases and J by 4 bases, with 11 bases left in between. The length of the CDR3 is 13 residues. CDR3 amino acids: CATRQGSADTQYF. Written as DNA, the CDR3 is TGTGCCACCAGGCAGGGCTCGGCAGATACGCAGTATTTT.

The chain links TRBV4-1 to TRBJ2-1, with D hard to call. The CDR3 loop spans 16 amino acids. Trimming removed 0 bases from V and 5 bases from J, with 14 bases in between. Germline loops: CDR1 MGHRA, CDR2 YSYEKL. Written as DNA, the CDR3 is TGCGCCAGCAGCCAAGAACTGAGAAGATACGACAATGAGCAGTTCTTC. Translated, it gives CASSQELRRYDNEQFF.

The J gene is TRBJ1-1, the V gene TRBV6-5; D not resolved. The germline gives CDR1 MNHEY, CDR2 SVGAGI. CDR3 length: 10 amino acids. The ends were cut back, 5 bases at V and 5 bases at J, with 3 bases in the middle. The CDR3 sequence: CASSVTEAFF. Here the CDR3 DNA reads TGTGCCAGCAGTGTGACTGAAGCTTTCTTT.

The J gene is TRBJ1-2, the V gene TRBV2, with a tentative D call TRBD1 (6 bases). This CDR3 contains 14 residues. The V end lost 7 bases, the J end lost 6 bases, and 18 bases lay between the germline ends. Germline CDR1 SNHLY, CDR2 FYNNEI. CDR3 amino acids: CASTTRTVTNGYTF. Here the CDR3 DNA reads TGTGCCAGCACCACCCGGACAGTGACGAATGGCTACACCTTC.

The rearrangement links TRBV6-5 to TRBJ2-7, with no clear D. Germline loops: CDR1 MNHEY, CDR2 SVGAGI. There are 11 residues in the CDR3. Trimming left V 5 bases short and J 7 bases short, with 9 bases between. In DNA form, the CDR3 reads TGTGCCAGCAGTCAAAATCGGGAGCAGTACTTC. This gives the protein CASSQNREQYF.

This clone was counted a single time. V and J are TRBV6-1 and TRBJ1-5, with D tentatively TRBD1 (5 bases). The CDR3 spans 14 residues. From germline, CDR1 is MNHNS and CDR2 SASEGT. Trimming removed 2 bases at V and 3 bases at J, with 8 bases between. The chain's CDR3 is CASSEQGTNQPQHF. The CDR3 DNA follows: TGTGCCAGCAGTGAACAGGGTACCAATCAGCCCCAGCATTTT.

The rearrangement uses TRBV7-9 and TRBJ1-1; D is ambiguous. The length of the CDR3 is 14 residues. Germline V gene sequence: CDR1 SEHNR, CDR2 FQNEAQ (reference sequence). V gave up 5 bases and J gave up 8 bases, with 18 bases separating them. Here the CDR3 DNA reads TGTGCCAGCAGCCCTCGGACGGACGGCGGAGAAGCTTTCTTT. This codes for CASSPRTDGGEAFF.

The CDR3 reads CASSRQGQETQYF. The DNA for the CDR3 is TGTGCCAGTAGCCGACAGGGACAAGAGACCCAGTACTTC. This chain joins TRBV19 and TRBJ2-5; TRBD1 aligns across 7 bases. CDR1 LNHDA and CDR2 SQIVND come from the germline V gene (reference sequence). The V and J ends lost 6 bases and 2 bases, in that order; junction bases with no gene match: 3. The CDR3 runs to 13 residues.

The chain is built from TRBV19 and TRBJ1-4; TRBD1 agrees at 8 bases. V lost 3 bases to trimming and J lost 8 bases; unmatched junction nucleotides: 5. Per germline, CDR1 LNHDA and CDR2 SQIVND (reference sequence). The CDR3 has 14 residues. For the CDR3, the DNA is TGTGCCAGTAGTATTGACAGGGGATACGAAAAACTGTTTTTT. This sequence encodes CASSIDRGYEKLFF.

The gene calls are TRBV27 and TRBJ1-4; 10 bases line up with TRBD1. V lost 1 base, J lost 6 bases, and 5 bases stayed unmatched. The CDR3 spans 16 residues. Germline CDR1 and CDR2: MNHEY and SMNVEV (reference sequence). Here the CDR3 reads CASSLFGTGVDEKLFF. The CDR3, as DNA: TGTGCCAGCAGTTTATTTGGGACAGGGGTTGATGAAAAACTGTTTTTT.

The V and J genes are TRBV4-2 and TRBJ2-1; D unresolved. The V end lost 1 base, the J end lost 11 bases, and 9 bases lay between the germline ends. The CDR3 sequence is 12 residues long. The germline V gene encodes CDR1 LGHNA and CDR2 YNFKEQ. CDR3 residues: CASSQVLGKQFF. The CDR3 bases are TGTGCCAGCAGCCAAGTATTAGGGAAGCAGTTCTTC.